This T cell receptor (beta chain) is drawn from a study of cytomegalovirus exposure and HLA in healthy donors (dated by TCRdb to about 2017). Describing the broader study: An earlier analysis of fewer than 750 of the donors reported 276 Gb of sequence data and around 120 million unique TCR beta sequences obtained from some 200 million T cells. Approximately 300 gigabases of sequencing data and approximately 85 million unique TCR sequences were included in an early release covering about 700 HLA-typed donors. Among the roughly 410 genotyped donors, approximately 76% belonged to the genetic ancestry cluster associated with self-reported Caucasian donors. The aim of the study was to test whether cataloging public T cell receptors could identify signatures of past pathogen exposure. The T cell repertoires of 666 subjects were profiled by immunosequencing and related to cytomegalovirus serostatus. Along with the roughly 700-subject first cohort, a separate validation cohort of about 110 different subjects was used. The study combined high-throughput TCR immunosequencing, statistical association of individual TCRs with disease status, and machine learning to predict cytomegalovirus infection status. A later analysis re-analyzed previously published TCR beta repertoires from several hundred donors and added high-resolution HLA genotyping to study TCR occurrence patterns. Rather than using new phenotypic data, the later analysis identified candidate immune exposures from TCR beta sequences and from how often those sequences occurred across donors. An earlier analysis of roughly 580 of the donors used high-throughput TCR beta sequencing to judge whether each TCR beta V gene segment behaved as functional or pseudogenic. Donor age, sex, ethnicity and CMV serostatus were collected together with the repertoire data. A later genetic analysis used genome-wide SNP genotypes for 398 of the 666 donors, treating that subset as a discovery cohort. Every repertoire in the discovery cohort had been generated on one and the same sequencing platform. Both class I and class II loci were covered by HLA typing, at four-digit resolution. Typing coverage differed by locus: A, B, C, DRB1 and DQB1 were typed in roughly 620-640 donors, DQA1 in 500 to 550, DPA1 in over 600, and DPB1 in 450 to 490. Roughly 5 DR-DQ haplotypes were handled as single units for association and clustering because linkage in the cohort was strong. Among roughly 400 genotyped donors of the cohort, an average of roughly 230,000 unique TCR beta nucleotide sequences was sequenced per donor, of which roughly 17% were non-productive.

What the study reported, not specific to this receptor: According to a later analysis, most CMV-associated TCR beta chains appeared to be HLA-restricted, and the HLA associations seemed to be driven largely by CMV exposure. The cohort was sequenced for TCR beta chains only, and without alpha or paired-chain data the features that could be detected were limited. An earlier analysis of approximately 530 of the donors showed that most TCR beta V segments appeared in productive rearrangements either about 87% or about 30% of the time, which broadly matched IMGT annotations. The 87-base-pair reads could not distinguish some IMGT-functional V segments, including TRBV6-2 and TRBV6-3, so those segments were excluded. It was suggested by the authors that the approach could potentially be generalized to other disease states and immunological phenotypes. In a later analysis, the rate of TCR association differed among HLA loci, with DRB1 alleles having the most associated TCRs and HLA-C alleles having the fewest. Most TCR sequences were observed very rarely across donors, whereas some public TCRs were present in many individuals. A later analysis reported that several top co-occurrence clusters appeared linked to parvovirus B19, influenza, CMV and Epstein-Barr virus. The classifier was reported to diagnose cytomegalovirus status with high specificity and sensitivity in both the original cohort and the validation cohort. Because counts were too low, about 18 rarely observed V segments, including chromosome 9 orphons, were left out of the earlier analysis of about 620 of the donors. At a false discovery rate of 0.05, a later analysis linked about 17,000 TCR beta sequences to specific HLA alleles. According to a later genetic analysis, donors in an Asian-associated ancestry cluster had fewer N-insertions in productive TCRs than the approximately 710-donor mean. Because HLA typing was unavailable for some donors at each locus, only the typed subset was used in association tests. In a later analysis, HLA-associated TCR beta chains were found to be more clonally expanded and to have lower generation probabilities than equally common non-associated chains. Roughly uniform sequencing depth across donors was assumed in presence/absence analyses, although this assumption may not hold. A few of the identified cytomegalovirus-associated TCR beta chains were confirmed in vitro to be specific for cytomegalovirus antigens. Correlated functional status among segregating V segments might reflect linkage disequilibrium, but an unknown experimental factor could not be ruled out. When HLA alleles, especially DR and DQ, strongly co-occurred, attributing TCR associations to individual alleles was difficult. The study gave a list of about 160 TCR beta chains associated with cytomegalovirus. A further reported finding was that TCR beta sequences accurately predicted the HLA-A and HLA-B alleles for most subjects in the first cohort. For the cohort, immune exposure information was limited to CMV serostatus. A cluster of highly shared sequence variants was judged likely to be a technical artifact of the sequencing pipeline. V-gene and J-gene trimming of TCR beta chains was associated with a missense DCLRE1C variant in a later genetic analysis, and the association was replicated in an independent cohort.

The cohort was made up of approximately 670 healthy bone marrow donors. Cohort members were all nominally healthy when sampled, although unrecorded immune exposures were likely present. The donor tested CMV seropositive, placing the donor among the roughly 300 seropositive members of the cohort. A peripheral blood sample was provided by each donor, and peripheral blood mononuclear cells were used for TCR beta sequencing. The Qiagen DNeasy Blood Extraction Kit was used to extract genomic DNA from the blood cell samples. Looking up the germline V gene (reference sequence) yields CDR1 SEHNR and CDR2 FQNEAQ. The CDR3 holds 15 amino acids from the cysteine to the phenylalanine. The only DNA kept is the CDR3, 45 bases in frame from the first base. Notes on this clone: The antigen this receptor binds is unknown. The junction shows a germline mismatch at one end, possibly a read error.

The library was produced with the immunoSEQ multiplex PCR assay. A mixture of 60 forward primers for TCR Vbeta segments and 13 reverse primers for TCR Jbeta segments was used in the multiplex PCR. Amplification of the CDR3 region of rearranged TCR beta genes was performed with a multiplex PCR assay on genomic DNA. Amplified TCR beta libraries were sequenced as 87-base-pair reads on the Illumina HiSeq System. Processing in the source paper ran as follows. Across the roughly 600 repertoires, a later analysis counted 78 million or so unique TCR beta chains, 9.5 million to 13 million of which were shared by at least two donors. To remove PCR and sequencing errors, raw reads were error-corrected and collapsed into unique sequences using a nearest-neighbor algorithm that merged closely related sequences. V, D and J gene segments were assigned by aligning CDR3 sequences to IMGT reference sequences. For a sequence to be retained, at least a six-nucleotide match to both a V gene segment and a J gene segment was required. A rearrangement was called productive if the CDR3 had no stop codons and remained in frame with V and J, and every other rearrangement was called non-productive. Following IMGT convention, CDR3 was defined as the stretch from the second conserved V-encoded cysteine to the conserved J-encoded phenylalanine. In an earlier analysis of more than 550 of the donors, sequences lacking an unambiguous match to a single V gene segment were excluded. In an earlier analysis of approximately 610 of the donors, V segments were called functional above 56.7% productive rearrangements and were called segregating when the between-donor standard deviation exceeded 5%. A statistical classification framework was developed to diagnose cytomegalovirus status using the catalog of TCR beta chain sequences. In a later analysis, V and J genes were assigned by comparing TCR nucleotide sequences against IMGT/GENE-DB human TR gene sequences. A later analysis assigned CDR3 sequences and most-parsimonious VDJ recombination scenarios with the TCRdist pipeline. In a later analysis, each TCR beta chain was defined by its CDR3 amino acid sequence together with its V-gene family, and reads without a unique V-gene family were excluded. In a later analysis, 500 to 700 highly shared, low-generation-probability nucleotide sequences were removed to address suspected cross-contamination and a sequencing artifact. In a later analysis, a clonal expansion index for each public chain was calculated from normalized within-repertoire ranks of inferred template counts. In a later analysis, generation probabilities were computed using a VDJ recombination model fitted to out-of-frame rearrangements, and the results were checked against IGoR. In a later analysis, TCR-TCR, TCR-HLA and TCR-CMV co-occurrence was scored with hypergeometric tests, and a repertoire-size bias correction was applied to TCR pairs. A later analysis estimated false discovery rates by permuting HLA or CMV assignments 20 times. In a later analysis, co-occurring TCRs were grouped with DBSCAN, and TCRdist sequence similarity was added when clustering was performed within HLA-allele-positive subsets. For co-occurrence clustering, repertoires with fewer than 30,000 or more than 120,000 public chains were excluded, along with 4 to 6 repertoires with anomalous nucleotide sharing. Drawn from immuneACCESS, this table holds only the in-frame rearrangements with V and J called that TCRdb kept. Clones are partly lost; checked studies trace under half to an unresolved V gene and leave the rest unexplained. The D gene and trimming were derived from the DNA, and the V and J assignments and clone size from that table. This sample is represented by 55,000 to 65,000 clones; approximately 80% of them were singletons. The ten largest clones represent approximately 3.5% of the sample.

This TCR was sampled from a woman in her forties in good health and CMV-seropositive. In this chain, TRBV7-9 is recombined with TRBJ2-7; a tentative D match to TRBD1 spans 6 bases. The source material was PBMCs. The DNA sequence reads TGTTCCAGCAGCTACGAATTGGACAGCCCCTACGAGCAGTACTTC. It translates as CSSSYELDSPYEQYF. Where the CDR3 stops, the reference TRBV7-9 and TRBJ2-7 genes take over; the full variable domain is DTGVSQNPRHKITKRGQNVTFRCDPISEHNRLYWYRQTLGQGPEFLTYFQNEAQLEKSRLLSDRFSAERPKGSFSTLEIQRTEQGDSAMYLCSSSYELDSPYEQYFGPGTRLTVT.